The entry that follows covers one TCR beta chain sequence. Its antigen is unknown. V was clipped by 9 bases and J by 1 base; unmatched bases: 19. Germline V lookup: CDR1 LNHDA, CDR2 SQIVND (reference sequence). The CDR3 has 19 amino acids. These data are taken from a study of cytomegalovirus exposure and HLA in healthy donors. Study results and caveats: TCR beta V segments were, for the most part, productive about 90% or about 30% of the time in an earlier analysis.

The PCR contained 60 Vbeta and 13 Jbeta primers. The data were produced by immunoSEQ multiplex PCR, yet TCRdb's version contains in-frame clones alone and is incomplete. Of about 86,000 clones in the sample, roughly 77% were seen once. The sequence was collected from a woman between 40 and 55 years old in good health and CMV-seropositive. The sequencing input was PBMCs. V usage is TRBV19 and J usage is TRBJ1-5; 9 bases are a match to TRBD1. CDR3 region: CASDPGTGSRLKSNQPQHF. DNA of the CDR3: TGTGCCAGCGACCCCGGGACAGGGTCCCGCTTAAAAAGCAATCAGCCCCAGCATTTT.